This T cell receptor beta chain was recovered during a study of long-term antiretroviral therapy in people with HIV. On this clone: The antigen is unknown.

From each donor, at least one pre-ART PBMC sample and at least two post-ART PBMC samples were obtained. Each specimen consisted of about 1-11 million cryopreserved PBMC prior to extraction of DNA. The assay, immunoSEQ v3.0, was run at survey level. Produced via immunoSEQ multiplex PCR; TCRdb's table is partial and in-frame only. The data contain about 16,000 clones, about 80% of them seen just once; the ten biggest clones take up roughly 15%. Study-level results: In samples taken after ART, diversity increased but remained below transplant donor control levels.

The CDR3 extends over 15 amino acids. Trimming left V 5 bases short and J 0 bases short, with 14 bases between. The germline V gene encodes CDR1 GTSNPN and CDR2 SVGIG (reference sequence). This TCR derives from a woman between 45 and 60 years old with HIV. This sequence joins TRBV30 and TRBJ1-3, with D possibly being TRBD1 (6 bases). Source: unsorted PBMCs, taken 1.5 years before starting antiretroviral therapy. The CDR3 loop is CAWGGGPNSGNTIYF. CDR3 in DNA: TGTGCCTGGGGAGGGGGGCCGAACTCTGGAAACACCATATATTTT.